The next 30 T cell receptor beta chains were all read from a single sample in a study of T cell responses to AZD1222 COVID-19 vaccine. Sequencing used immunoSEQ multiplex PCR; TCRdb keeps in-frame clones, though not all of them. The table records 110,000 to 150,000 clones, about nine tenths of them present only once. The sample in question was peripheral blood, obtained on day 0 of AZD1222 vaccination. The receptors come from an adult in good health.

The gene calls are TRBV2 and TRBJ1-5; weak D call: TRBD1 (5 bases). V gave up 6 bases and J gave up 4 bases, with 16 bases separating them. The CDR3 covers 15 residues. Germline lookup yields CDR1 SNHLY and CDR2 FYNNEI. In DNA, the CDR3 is TGTGCCAGCAGACTCGGGGGAGGCGGTAATCAGCCCCAGCATTTT. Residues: CASRLGGGGNQPQHF.

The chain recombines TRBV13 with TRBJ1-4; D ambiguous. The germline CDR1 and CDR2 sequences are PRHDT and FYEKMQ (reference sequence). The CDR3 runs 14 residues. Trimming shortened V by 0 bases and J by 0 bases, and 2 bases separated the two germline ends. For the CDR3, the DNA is TGTGCCAGCAGCTTAGGGGCAACTAATGAAAAACTGTTTTTT. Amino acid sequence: CASSLGATNEKLFF.

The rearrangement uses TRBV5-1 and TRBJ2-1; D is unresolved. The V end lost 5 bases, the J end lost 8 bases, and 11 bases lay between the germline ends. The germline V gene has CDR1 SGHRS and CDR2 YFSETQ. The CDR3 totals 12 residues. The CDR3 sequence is CASRSGVHEQFF. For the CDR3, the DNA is TGCGCCAGCAGATCTGGCGTCCATGAGCAGTTCTTC.

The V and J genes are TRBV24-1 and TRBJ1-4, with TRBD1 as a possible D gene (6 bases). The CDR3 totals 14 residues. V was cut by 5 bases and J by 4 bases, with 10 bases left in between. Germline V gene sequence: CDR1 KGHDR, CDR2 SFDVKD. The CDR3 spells CATSGDNYNEKLFF. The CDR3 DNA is TGTGCCACCAGTGGGGACAATTATAATGAAAAACTGTTTTTT.

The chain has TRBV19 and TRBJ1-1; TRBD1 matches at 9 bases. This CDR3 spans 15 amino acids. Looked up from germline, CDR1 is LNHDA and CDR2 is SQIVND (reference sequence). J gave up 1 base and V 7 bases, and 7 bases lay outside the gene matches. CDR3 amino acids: CASIPRTGANTEAFF. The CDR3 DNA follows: TGTGCCAGTATCCCCAGGACAGGGGCGAACACTGAAGCTTTCTTT.

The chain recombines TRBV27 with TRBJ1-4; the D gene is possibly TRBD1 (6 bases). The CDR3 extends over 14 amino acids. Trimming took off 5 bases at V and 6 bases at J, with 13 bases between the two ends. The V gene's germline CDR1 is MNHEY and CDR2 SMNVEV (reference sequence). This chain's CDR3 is CASSRAGEDEKLFF. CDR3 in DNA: TGTGCCAGCAGTAGGGCAGGGGAAGATGAAAAACTGTTTTTT.

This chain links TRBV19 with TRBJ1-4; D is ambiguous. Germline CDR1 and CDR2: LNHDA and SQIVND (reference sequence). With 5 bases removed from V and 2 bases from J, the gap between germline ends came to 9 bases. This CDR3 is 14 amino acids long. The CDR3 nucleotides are TGTGCCAGTAGTGCTGATAGGACTAATGAAAAACTGTTTTTT. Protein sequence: CASSADRTNEKLFF.

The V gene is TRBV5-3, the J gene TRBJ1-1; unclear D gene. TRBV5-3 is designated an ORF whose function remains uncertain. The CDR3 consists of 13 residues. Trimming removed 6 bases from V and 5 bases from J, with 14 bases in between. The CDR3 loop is CARTTGWVTEAFF. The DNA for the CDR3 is TGTGCCAGAACCACTGGCTGGGTAACTGAAGCTTTCTTT.

This chain's CDR3 is CAISGGEVTEAFF. For the CDR3, the DNA is TGTGCCATCAGTGGGGGGGAGGTCACTGAAGCTTTCTTT. The chain links TRBV10-3 to TRBJ1-1, with D perhaps TRBD1 (5 bases). The CDR3 sequence is 13 residues long. CDR1 ENHRY and CDR2 SYGVKD come from the germline V gene. V was clipped by 4 bases and J by 4 bases, with 10 bases between them.

CDR3 loop: CASSLNFGTDDHNEQFF. Here the CDR3 DNA reads TGTGCCAGCAGCTTAAATTTTGGGACAGATGACCACAATGAGCAGTTCTTC. The chain joins TRBV7-2 to TRBJ2-1; TRBD1 matches at 7 bases. V gave up 2 bases and J gave up 5 bases; unmatched junction bases: 12. The CDR3 has 17 amino acids. Germline CDR1 reads SGHTA; CDR2 reads FQGNSA.

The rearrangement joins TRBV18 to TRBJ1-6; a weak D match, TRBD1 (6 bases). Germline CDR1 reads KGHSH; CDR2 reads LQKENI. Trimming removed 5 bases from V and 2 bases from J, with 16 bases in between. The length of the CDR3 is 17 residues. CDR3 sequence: CASSSTGGSTYNSPLHF. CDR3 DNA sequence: TGTGCCAGCTCATCGACAGGCGGAAGCACCTATAATTCACCCCTCCACTTT.

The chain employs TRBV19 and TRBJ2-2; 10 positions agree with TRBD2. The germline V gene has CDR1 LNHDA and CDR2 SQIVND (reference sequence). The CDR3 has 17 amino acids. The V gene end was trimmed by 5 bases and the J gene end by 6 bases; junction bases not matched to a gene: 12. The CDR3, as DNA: TGTGCCAGTAGTGCGAGCGGGAGGGCCTCCCGGTCCGGGGAGCTGTTTTTT. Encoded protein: CASSASGRASRSGELFF. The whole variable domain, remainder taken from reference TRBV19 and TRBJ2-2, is DGGITQSPKYLFRKEGQNVTLSCEQNLNHDAMYWYRQDPGQGLRLIYYSQIVNDFQKGDIAEGYSVSREKKESFPLTVTSAQKNPTAFYLCASSASGRASRSGELFFGEGSRLTVL.

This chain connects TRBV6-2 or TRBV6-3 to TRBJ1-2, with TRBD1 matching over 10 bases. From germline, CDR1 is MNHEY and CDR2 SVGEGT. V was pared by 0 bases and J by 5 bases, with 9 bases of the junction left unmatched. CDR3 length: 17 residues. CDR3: CASSYSPKRQGAYGYTF. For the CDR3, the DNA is TGTGCCAGCAGTTACTCCCCTAAGCGACAGGGGGCTTATGGCTACACCTTC.

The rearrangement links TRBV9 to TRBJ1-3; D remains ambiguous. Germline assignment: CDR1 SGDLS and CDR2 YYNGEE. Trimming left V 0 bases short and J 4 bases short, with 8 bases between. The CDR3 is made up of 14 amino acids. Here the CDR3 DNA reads TGTGCCAGCAGCGTAGGTACGCAGGGAAACACCATATATTTT. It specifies CASSVGTQGNTIYF.

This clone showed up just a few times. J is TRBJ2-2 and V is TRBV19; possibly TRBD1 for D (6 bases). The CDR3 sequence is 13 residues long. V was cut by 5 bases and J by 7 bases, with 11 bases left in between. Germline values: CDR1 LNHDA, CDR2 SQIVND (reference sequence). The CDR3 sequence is CASSVQGHGELFF. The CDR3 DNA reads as TGTGCCAGTAGTGTACAGGGTCACGGGGAGCTGTTTTTT.

CDR3 protein: CASSFDRGVTKNIQYF. CDR3 DNA: TGTGCCAGCAGTTTCGACAGGGGAGTTACCAAAAACATTCAGTACTTC. V is TRBV6-2 or TRBV6-3 and J is TRBJ2-4, with 8 bases matching TRBD1. Trimming cost V 4 bases and J 2 bases; bases outside gene matches: 7. The CDR3 extends over 16 amino acids. Per germline, CDR1 MNHEY and CDR2 SVGEGT.

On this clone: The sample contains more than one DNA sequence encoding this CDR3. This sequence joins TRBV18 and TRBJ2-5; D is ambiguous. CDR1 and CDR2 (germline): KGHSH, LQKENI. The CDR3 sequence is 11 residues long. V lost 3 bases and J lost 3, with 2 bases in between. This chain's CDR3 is CASSPEETQYF. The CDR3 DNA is TGTGCCAGCTCACCTGAAGAGACCCAGTACTTC.

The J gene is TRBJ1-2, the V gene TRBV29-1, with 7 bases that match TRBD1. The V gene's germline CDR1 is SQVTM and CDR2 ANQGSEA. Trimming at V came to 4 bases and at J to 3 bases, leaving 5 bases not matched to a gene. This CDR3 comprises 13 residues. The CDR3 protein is CSVGTGQYYGYTF. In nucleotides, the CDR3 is TGCAGCGTTGGAACGGGACAGTACTATGGCTACACCTTC.

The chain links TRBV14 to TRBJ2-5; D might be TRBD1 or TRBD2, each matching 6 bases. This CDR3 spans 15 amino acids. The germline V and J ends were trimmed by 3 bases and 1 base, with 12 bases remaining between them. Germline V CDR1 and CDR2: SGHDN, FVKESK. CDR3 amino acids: CASSQRWGAQETQYF. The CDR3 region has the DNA TGTGCCAGCAGCCAGAGGTGGGGGGCCCAAGAGACCCAGTACTTC.

In DNA form, the CDR3 reads TGTGCCAGCAGGGGAGTCACCGGGGAGCTGTTTTTT. It codes for CASRGVTGELFF. The chain uses TRBV2 and TRBJ2-2; D may be TRBD2 (5 bases). CDR3 length: 12 amino acids. V lost 6 bases to trimming and J lost 4 bases, with 6 bases between them. In germline, CDR1 is SNHLY, CDR2 FYNNEI.

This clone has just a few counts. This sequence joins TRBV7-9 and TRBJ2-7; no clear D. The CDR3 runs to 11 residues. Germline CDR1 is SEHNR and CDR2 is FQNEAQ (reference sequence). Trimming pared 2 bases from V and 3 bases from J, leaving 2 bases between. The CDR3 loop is CASSLLYEQYF. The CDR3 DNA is TGTGCCAGCAGCTTACTCTACGAGCAGTACTTC.

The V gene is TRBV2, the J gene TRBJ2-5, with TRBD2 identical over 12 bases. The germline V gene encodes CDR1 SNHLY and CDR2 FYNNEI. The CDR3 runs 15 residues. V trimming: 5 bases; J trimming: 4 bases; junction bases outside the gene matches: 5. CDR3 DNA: TGTGCCAGCAGTTCTAGCGGGGGGGCCGGAGAGACCCAGTACTTC. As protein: CASSSSGGAGETQYF.

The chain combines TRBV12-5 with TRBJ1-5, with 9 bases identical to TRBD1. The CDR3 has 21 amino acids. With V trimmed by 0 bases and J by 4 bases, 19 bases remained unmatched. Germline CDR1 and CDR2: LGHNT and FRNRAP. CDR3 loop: CASGLVRLLLQGAAGNQPQHF. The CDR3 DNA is TGTGCTAGTGGTTTGGTACGTCTCCTATTACAGGGGGCGGCCGGGAATCAGCCCCAGCATTTT.

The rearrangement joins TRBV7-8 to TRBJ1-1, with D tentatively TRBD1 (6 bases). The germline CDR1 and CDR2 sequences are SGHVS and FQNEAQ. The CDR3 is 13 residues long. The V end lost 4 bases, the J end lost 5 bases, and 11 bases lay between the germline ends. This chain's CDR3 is CASSSTGRTEAFF. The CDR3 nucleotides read TGTGCCAGCAGCTCAACAGGGAGGACTGAAGCTTTCTTT.

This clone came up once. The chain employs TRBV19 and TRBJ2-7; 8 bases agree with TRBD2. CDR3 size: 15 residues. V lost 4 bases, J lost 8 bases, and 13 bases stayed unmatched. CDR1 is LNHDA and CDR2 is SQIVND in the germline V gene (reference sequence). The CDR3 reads CASSRGGLESSQQYF. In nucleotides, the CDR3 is TGTGCCAGTAGTAGAGGGGGACTAGAGTCTTCCCAGCAGTACTTC. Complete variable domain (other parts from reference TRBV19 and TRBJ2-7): DGGITQSPKYLFRKEGQNVTLSCEQNLNHDAMYWYRQDPGQGLRLIYYSQIVNDFQKGDIAEGYSVSREKKESFPLTVTSAQKNPTAFYLCASSRGGLESSQQYFGPGTRLTVT.

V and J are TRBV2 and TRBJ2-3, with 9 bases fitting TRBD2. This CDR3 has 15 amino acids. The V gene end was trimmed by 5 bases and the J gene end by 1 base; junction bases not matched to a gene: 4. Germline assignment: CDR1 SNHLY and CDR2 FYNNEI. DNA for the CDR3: TGTGCCAGCAGTAGTAGCGGGAGTGGCACAGATACGCAGTATTTT. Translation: CASSSSGSGTDTQYF.

CDR3 region: CASSEPGTDTQYF. The DNA for the CDR3 is TGCGCCAGCAGTGAGCCGGGCACAGATACGCAGTATTTT. The V gene is TRBV10-1, the J gene TRBJ2-3; D gene unclear. In germline, CDR1 is WNHNN, CDR2 SYGVQD (reference sequence). The V gene lost 2 bases and the J gene lost 1 base, with 4 bases spanning the gap. The CDR3 totals 13 residues.

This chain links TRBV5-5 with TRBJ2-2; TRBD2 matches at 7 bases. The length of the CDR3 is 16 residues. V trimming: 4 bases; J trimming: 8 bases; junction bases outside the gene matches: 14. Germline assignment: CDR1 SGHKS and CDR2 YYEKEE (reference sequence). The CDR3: CASSQNRDYGTGELFF. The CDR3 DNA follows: TGTGCCAGCAGCCAGAACCGGGACTACGGAACGGGGGAGCTGTTTTTT. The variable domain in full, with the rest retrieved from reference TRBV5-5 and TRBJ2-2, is DAGVTQSPTHLIKTRGQQVTLRCSPISGHKSVSWYQQVLGQGPQFIFQYYEKEERGRGNFPDRFSARQFPNYSSELNVNALLLGDSALYLCASSQNRDYGTGELFFGEGSRLTVL.

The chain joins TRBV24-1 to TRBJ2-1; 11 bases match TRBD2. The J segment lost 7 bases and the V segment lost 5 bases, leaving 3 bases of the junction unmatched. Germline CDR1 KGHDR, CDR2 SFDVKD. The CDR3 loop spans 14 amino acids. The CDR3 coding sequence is TGTGCCACCAGTGGTTGGACTAGCGGGAATGAGCAGTTCTTC. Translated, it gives CATSGWTSGNEQFF.

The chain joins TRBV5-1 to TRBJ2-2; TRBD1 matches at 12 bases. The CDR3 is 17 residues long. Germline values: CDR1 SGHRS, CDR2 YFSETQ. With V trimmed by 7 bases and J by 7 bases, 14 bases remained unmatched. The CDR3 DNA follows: TGCGCCAGCTTCCTTTACCCGGGACAGGGGGCGCGCGGGGAGCTGTTTTTT. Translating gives CASFLYPGQGARGELFF.